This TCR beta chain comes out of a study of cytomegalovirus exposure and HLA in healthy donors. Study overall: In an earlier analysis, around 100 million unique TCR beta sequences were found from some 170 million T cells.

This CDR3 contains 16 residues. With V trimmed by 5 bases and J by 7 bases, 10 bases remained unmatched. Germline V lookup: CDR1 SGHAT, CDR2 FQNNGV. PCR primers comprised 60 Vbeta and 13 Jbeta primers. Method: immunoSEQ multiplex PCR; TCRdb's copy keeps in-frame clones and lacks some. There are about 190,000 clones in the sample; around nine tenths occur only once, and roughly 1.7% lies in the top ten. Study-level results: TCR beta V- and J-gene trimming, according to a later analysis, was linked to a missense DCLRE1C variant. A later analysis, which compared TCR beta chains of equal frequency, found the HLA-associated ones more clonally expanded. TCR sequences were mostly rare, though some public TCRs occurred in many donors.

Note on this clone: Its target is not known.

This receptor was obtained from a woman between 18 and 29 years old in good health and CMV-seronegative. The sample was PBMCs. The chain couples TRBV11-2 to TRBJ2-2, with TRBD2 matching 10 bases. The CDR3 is CASSKTRLAGFGELFF. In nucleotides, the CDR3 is TGTGCCAGCAGCAAGACCCGACTAGCGGGCTTCGGGGAGCTGTTTTTT.